One sample yielded the 5 T cell receptor beta chains listed below, sequenced in a study of shared clonotypes between healthy human individuals. Only in-frame clones appear in the TCRdb table, and some are missing; sequencing was by immunoSEQ multiplex PCR. The sample shows around 2.1 million clones, more than 85% of them seen only once. It was CD45RO-negative cells, positively selected for CCR7, that made up naive CD8 cells, with terminally differentiated effector memory CD45RA+ cells excluded. Sequencing input: naive CD8+ T cells from PBMCs. These receptors were taken from a man aged 18 to 29 in good health. Some clones in this sample may be carry-over from other donors' samples.

J is TRBJ2-6 and V is TRBV5-6; tentatively, D is TRBD1 (6 bases). V lost 5 bases to trimming and J lost 4 bases, with 16 bases between them. The CDR3 is made up of 16 amino acids. Per the germline V gene, CDR1 is SGHDT and CDR2 is YYEEEE. The chain's CDR3 is CASSPITGTGANVLTF. CDR3 DNA sequence: TGTGCCAGCAGTCCCATTACAGGGACCGGGGCCAACGTCCTGACTTTC.

As concerns this clone: This CDR3 is also generated by other DNA sequences in the sample. This rearrangement joins TRBV7-9 to TRBJ1-1; D gene unclear. Germline CDR1 and CDR2: SEHNR and FQNEAQ (reference sequence). The CDR3 is 13 residues long. V lost 5 bases to trimming and J lost 1 base, with 8 bases between them. The CDR3 is CASSPTANTEAFF. CDR3 in DNA: TGTGCCAGCAGCCCCACAGCGAACACTGAAGCTTTCTTT.

This clone was recorded only once. This chain uses TRBV7-3 with TRBJ1-1; 7 nucleotides line up with TRBD1. This CDR3 comprises 14 residues. The germline V gene encodes CDR1 SGHTA and CDR2 FQGTGA. Trimming removed 5 bases from V and 0 bases from J; junction bases left unmatched: 3. The CDR3 spells CASSLDRMNTEAFF. CDR3 nucleotide sequence: TGTGCCAGCAGCCTGGACAGGATGAACACTGAAGCTTTCTTT. Looking up the rest from reference TRBV7-3 and TRBJ1-1 gives the full variable domain: GAGVSQTPSNKVTEKGKYVELRCDPISGHTALYWYRQSLGQGPEFLIYFQGTGAADDSGLPNDRFFAVRPEGSVSTLKIQRTERGDSAVYLCASSLDRMNTEAFFGQGTRLTVV.

The chain carries TRBV5-3 and TRBJ1-1; D gene unclear. TRBV5-3 is classed as an ORF, of uncertain function. The ends were cut back, 4 bases at V and 1 base at J, with 8 bases in the middle. There are 13 residues in the CDR3. The CDR3 bases are TGTGCCAGAAGCCTCGCCTCGAACACTGAAGCTTTCTTT. Encoded protein: CARSLASNTEAFF.

This sequence joins TRBV7-9 and TRBJ2-3; D might be TRBD2 (6 bases). V lost 1 base and J 11 bases, leaving 19 bases between the germline ends. Germline-derived CDR1 and CDR2 are SEHNR and FQNEAQ (reference sequence). The CDR3 loop spans 15 amino acids. In DNA form, the CDR3 reads TGTGCCAGCAGCTTAGTGTTGGGCCCGCGGCGGGAGCAGTATTTT. It encodes CASSLVLGPRREQYF. Complete variable domain (other parts from reference TRBV7-9 and TRBJ2-3): DTGVSQNPRHKITKRGQNVTFRCDPISEHNRLYWYRQTLGQGPEFLTYFQNEAQLEKSRLLSDRFSAERPKGSFSTLEIQRTEQGDSAMYLCASSLVLGPRREQYFGPGTRLTVL.